Here is one TCR beta chain with its context. Sequencing used immunoSEQ multiplex PCR; TCRdb keeps in-frame clones, though not all of them. The top ten hold 3.4% of the sample, which has some 43,000 clones, approximately 85% seen once. The CDR3 is 12 residues long. V lost 4 bases and J lost 3, with 7 bases in between. Germline V gives CDR1 MDHEN, CDR2 SYDVKM. This entry is derived from a study of OX40 agonist ivuxolimab in advanced cancers. This TCR was sampled from an adult with an advanced solid tumor such as melanoma, head and neck, liver or kidney cancer. The specimen was CD4+ or CD8+ T cells sorted from blood, collected in a trial of the OX40 agonist ivuxolimab. The chain has TRBV28 and TRBJ2-7; D is unresolved. For the CDR3, the DNA is TGTGCCAGCAGTTCCCCATACTACGAGCAGTACTTC. Protein: CASSSPYYEQYF.